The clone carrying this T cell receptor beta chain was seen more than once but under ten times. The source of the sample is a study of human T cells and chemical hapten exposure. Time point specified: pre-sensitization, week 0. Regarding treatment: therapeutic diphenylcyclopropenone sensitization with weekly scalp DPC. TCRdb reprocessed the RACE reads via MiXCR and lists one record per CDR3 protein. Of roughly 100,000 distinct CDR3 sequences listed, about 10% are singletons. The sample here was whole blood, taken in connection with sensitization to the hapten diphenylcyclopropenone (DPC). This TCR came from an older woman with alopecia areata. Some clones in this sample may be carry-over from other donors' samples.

The CDR3 sequence: CAWSPGIHSGYTF. The CDR3 region has the DNA TGTGCCTGGAGTCCCGGGATTCACTCCGGCTACACCTTC. The chain links TRBV30 to TRBJ1-2; D ambiguous. Germline assignment: CDR1 GTSNPN and CDR2 SVGIG (reference sequence). V dropped 2 bases and J dropped 8 bases, with 15 bases sitting between them. The CDR3 has 13 amino acids.